Given below is one T cell receptor (beta chain) in context. This clonotype was counted a few times. It lacks a known antigen. No clone much larger than this one lies a single base away; base qualities are absent. Library creation used multiplex PCR. The run used an Illumina HiSeq 4000. iRepertoire HTBI primers and Arm-PCR amplification of CDR3 regions were used to construct TCR beta libraries. Before sequencing, the PCR products underwent gel purification. For the original study's pipeline: Across samples, about 64 TRBV and 14 TRBJ segments were identified and used for gene usage analysis of CDR3 amino acid clonotypes. COPE and FqMerger were used to merge filtered high-quality paired reads into contigs. BLAST was used to align contigs to the IMGT TRBV, TRBD and TRBJ reference genes, and CDR3 was defined following IMGT. Clonotypes above 0.1% frequency were classified as highly expanded clones. Repertoire diversity was measured by Shannon entropy, and V-J evenness by the Gini coefficient. Public clonotypes were defined as clonotypes shared by more than one individual. TCRdb ran its own pipeline on the public reads, namely fastp trimming at Q25 and MiXCR clone calling, and kept in-frame beta chains. Each record represents a unique CDR3 protein, reported with the most common genes and DNA among its rows. The V and J calls shown here were made by TCRdb, not taken from the authors' results. The sample table holds 400,000 to 500,000 distinct CDR3 sequences, of which about 17% were seen once. The ten largest clones add up to 20% to 25% of the sample.

The time point label here, explained by the study, means: newly diagnosed GD, antithyroid drugs for less than 3 months. For both TCR sequencing and RNA sequencing, RNA was extracted from PBMCs using TRIzol. Graves' disease was diagnosed according to American Thyroid Association guidelines. Patients were recruited from an endocrinology department in Xi'an, China. Each patient gave 9 to 10 milliliters of peripheral blood, collected in an EDTA anticoagulant tube. Ficoll Paque Plus density gradient separation was used to isolate PBMCs, and no further T cell sorting was done. An Agilent 2100 Bioanalyzer and agarose gel were used to assess RNA quality, and a NanoDrop 2000 was used to measure RNA concentration. This specimen belongs to a study of regulatory T cells in long-lasting Graves disease (dated by TCRdb to the early 2020s). Some background on the complete study: Antithyroid drugs had been taken for less than 3 months by newly diagnosed Graves' disease patients. This study used TCR sequencing and RNA sequencing of peripheral blood to compare persistent Graves' disease patients against newly diagnosed Graves' disease patients. The study was registered as a clinical trial and conducted in China. A total of roughly 35 samples were covered by TCR sequencing, comprising roughly 13 persistent and approximately 20 newly diagnosed Graves' disease patients.

Paper-wide results and their limitations: Peripheral blood alone was examined, since thyroid tissue, which constituted the primary lesion, could not be accessed. Lower TCR Shannon entropy and fewer highly expanded clones were observed in persistent Graves' disease patients than in newly diagnosed patients, which suggested clonal expansion. The authors acknowledged the small sample size as a limitation that may reduce accuracy. Preferential use of TRBV28, TRBJ1-2 and TRBJ2-5 was observed in persistent disease, whereas TRBV20-1 and TRBJ2-1 were favored in newly diagnosed disease. Only the TCR beta chain was sequenced and analyzed. A larger number of public clonotypes was shared among persistent patients (fewer than 3,000) than among newly diagnosed patients (roughly 970).

Trimming removed 2 bases from V and 3 bases from J, leaving 8 bases between the germline ends. The CDR3, from cysteine to phenylalanine, totals 14 residues. The kept DNA is CDR3 alone, 42 bases in frame from the first base. The same data also contributed to another study, on T cells in Graves' hyperthyroidism and ophthalmopathy. Drawing on the second study: A patient counted as having stable Graves' hyperthyroidism if no progression to ophthalmopathy occurred over 18 months of follow-up. Hyperthyroidism patients were aged 18 to 65 years and newly diagnosed, with disease duration of less than 2 months. Patients with uncontrolled infections, other autoimmune diseases, pregnancy or lactation were excluded. Diagnoses relied on clinical symptoms, serum thyroxine and TRAb, thyroid ultrasound and orbital computed tomography. The first round of RT-PCR for the TCR CDR3 was performed with the HTBI primer set and the Qiagen OneStep RT-PCR kit. Most expanded thyroid clonotypes (frequency above 0.001) were also detected in blood, a finding suggesting that blood repertoires may reflect thyroid immune responses. Ophthalmopathy was separated from stable hyperthyroidism by a 13 V-J signature model, with approximately 85% sensitivity and about 81% specificity obtained in cross-validation and 80%/75% obtained in testing. In validation, the model predicted progression to ophthalmopathy with 65% to 71% sensitivity and 72.22% specificity, a median of 6.5 months before onset. To identify TCR V-J signatures that set the groups apart, the researchers used a discovery cohort of more than 95 patients, made up of some 41 with Graves' ophthalmopathy and some 60 with stable Graves' hyperthyroidism. Prospective prediction of ophthalmopathy was tested in an independent validation cohort of under 20 hyperthyroidism patients and some 17 patients who later progressed to ophthalmopathy. The 100 discovery patients were randomly divided into training and test sets at a 7:3 ratio. Thyroid tissue and blood T-cell repertoires from six Graves' hyperthyroidism patients were also compared in the study. Once sampling was done, hyperthyroidism patients were given methimazole at a starting dose of 30 mg daily, whereas ophthalmopathy patients were given high-dose intravenous methylprednisolone. Libraries were constructed in a second round of multiplex PCR, after which size selection and purification were carried out. The libraries were sequenced on an Illumina HiSeq2000 using paired-end 100 bp reads. Raw data were processed with SOAPnuke, discarding reads with adapters, uncalled bases, mean Phred below 15, or no exact constant-primer or identifier match. High-quality paired reads were merged using COPE v1.2.5, and each unique nucleotide sequence was defined as a clonotype. Clonotypes were aligned to IMGT TRBV, TRBD and TRBJ reference segments using MiTCR v1.1. Only V-J combinations with frequency above 0.0001, covering 99.2% of repertoires, were analysed. A TCS score was defined as the ratio of F50 (clonal expansion) to E x V (chaos), with BLOSUM62-based TCRdist applied between CDR3 peptides within each V-J. Welch's t-statistics and random forest reduced 500 to 650 V-J features to roughly 13, which were used in a naive Bayes classifier (R e1071). No statistical method was used to fix the sample size in advance, and group allocation was not hidden from the investigators. TCR Vbeta CDR3 sequencing of roughly 140 peripheral blood samples (43 ophthalmopathy, 75 to 80 hyperthyroidism and some 17 progressor patients) is reported in the paper.

Specimen: peripheral blood mononuclear cells (PBMCs), collected at new diagnosis, from a patient treated with antithyroid drugs. The receptor's source is a woman aged 18-29 years with Graves disease. Donor details come from another sample of the same person, matched by shared clones. The V and J genes are TRBV12-3 or TRBV12-4 and TRBJ1-5, with the D gene not clear enough to name. The bases read TGTGCCAGCAGTTTAACCACCTACAATCAGCCCCAGCATTTT. Translated, this gives CASSLTTYNQPQHF.